This T cell receptor (beta chain) was sequenced in a study of T cell responses to AZD1222 COVID-19 vaccine. Overall study context: Pooled together were second doses at about 4 or about 12 weeks.

Sequencing was performed with immunoSEQ multiplex PCR; in TCRdb, only in-frame clones are kept and a portion is missing. The profile shows roughly 81,000 clones, 65% to 90% of them singletons. Concerning this clone: The antigen is unknown.

J was trimmed by 8 bases and V by 4 bases; bases with no gene match: 4. CDR3 length equals 14 residues. Germline V gene data show CDR1 as LGHDT and CDR2 as YNNKEL (reference sequence). The study's findings and limits: At 160-218 and 743-854, vaccine-associated CD4 TCRs were dominant, and they spanned spike. None of the repertoires were sampled until the peak T cell response had passed.

The clonotype comes from an adult in good health. This sequence joins TRBV3-1 (or the pseudogene TRBV3-2) and TRBJ1-6, with TRBD1 identical over 8 bases. The specimen was peripheral blood, collected on day 0 of AZD1222 vaccination. CDR3 protein: CASSPDRAHSPLHF. CDR3 DNA sequence: TGTGCCAGCAGCCCGGACAGGGCTCATTCACCCCTCCACTTT.